This T cell receptor beta chain was recovered during a study of blood T cell repertoires in COVID-19. Study at large: Acute and convalescent COVID-19 specimens originated in the United States, Italy and Spain. PBMCs, B-cell-depleted T cells, or T cells were the source of the cDNA or gDNA that made up the material.

The authors' processing: The authors estimated nucleated cell counts from reference gene primer amplification. TCRdb's copy holds only in-frame clones and misses some; the assay was immunoSEQ multiplex PCR. V and J calls plus clone size are reproduced from that table; the DNA served to infer D and trimming. The sample carries 95,000 to 150,000 clones, roughly 89% recorded once. This clone has only a few counts. The recovered donors of Cohort 3 showed two negative PCRs, clearance, or symptom resolution. CDR1 SEHNR and CDR2 FQNEAQ come from the germline V gene (reference sequence). Trimming took off 3 bases at V and 0 bases at J, with 12 bases between the two ends. This CDR3 contains 15 residues.

The receptor was derived from a young woman who had recovered from COVID-19. The rearrangement uses TRBV7-9 and TRBJ2-7; no reliable D call. Sequencing input: PBMCs or T cells enriched from blood (not recorded which). The CDR3 region is CASSFSVGLSYEQYF. The CDR3, as DNA: TGTGCCAGCAGCTTCTCCGTGGGCCTCTCCTACGAGCAGTACTTC.